The text below deals with one T cell receptor beta chain. Its antigen is undetermined. Between the trimmed V and J ends, which lost 6 bases and 1 base, there was a span of 9 bases. The CDR3 is 14 amino acids. From germline, CDR1 is MNHEY and CDR2 SVGAGI. This sample stems from a study of shared clonotypes between healthy human individuals. As for the study in general: A donor's plate count was three for CD4 naive and three for CD4 memory; CD8 naive had two and CD8 memory one.

The donors, healthy adults who were HIV-negative, had experienced no recent acute infections or vaccinations. Some clones are missing from TCRdb's copy, which holds only in-frame ones; the method was immunoSEQ multiplex PCR. The sample lists about 2.4 million clones, 90% to 95% occurring once. Study results and limitations: Among a few donors, 4.5% to 5.5% of naive CD4 clonotypes were found in common.

Sequenced sample: naive CD4+ T cells sorted from blood. Subset of the sample: CD45RA+ positively selected. This chain uses TRBV6-5 with TRBJ2-2; D might be TRBD1 (5 bases). The source is a man aged 18 to 35 in good health. CDR3 in DNA: TGTGCCAGCAGACCCCAGGGGAACACCGGGGAGCTGTTTTTT. It encodes CASRPQGNTGELFF.